These 5 T cell receptor beta chains originate from one sample sequenced in a study of blood T cell repertoires in COVID-19. Method: immunoSEQ multiplex PCR; TCRdb's copy keeps in-frame clones and lacks some. Among a few hundred thousand clones listed, roughly 86% were seen once. Sequencing input: peripheral blood. These receptors were obtained from a woman aged 25 to 39 with COVID-19, enrolled during active disease.

This rearrangement joins TRBV9 to TRBJ1-4; 9 nucleotides line up with TRBD1. Germline V gene lookup returns CDR1 SGDLS and CDR2 YYNGEE. The CDR3 consists of 15 residues. The V and J ends lost 0 bases and 8 bases, in that order; junction bases with no gene match: 5. The CDR3 region is CASSVGGTGWEKLFF. The DNA of the CDR3 is TGTGCCAGCAGCGTAGGAGGGACAGGGTGGGAAAAACTGTTTTTT.

The gene calls are TRBV5-6 and TRBJ2-7, with TRBD1 identical over 9 bases. The CDR3 spans 15 residues. Per the germline V gene, CDR1 is SGHDT and CDR2 is YYEEEE. The junction had 11 bases not matched to a gene; V was cut back by 6 bases and J by 4 bases. The CDR3 here is CASTIGTGFRYEQYF. In DNA, the CDR3 is TGTGCCAGCACTATAGGGACAGGGTTTAGGTACGAGCAGTACTTC.

The chain couples TRBV6-5 to TRBJ1-1, with D possibly TRBD1 on 5 matching bases. Germline V gene lookup returns CDR1 MNHEY and CDR2 SVGAGI. Between the trimmed V and J ends, which lost 7 bases and 3 bases, there was a span of 15 bases. This CDR3 is 14 amino acids long. The CDR3 region is CASTKTGGDTEAFF. The CDR3 nucleotides read TGTGCCAGCACCAAGACGGGGGGGGACACTGAAGCTTTCTTT.

The chain carries TRBV19 and TRBJ1-4, with a tentative D call TRBD1 (6 bases). Per the germline V gene, CDR1 is LNHDA and CDR2 is SQIVND (reference sequence). Trimming shortened V by 7 bases and J by 2 bases, and 17 bases separated the two germline ends. The CDR3 has 16 amino acids. As DNA, the CDR3 is TGTGCCAGTACCCCTACTAGGGGGGGGACTAATGAAAAACTGTTTTTT. This codes for CASTPTRGGTNEKLFF.

V is TRBV15 and J is TRBJ2-1; D not resolved. The V gene lost 2 bases and the J gene lost 4 bases, with 15 bases spanning the gap. This CDR3 spans 16 amino acids. Looked up from germline, CDR1 is LNHNV and CDR2 is YYDKDF (reference sequence). In DNA, the CDR3 is TGTGCCACCAGCAGAAAGGCGGTGGGTAGGTACAATGAGCAGTTCTTC. Protein sequence: CATSRKAVGRYNEQFF.